Listed below are T cell receptor beta chains from one sample, sequenced in a study of response to subunit inactivated influenza vaccine. A single record per CDR3 protein comes from TCRdb applying MiXCR to the RT-PCR reads. The table records about 650,000 distinct CDR3 sequences, 15% to 18% of them present only once. The sample here was PBMCs from blood, taken 11 to 12 days after vaccination. The receptor set was obtained from a man aged 50 to 60 who received an inactivated influenza vaccine. Both conserved end residues are part of each CDR3. D genes are given only for firm matches. A row's size may be missing; if present it is once, few, many or a size class.

cdr3_aa | cdr3_nt | j_call | clone_size | d_call | v_call
CASSLWASGTGELFF | TGTGCCAGCAGTTTATGGGCTAGCGGGACCGGGGAGCTGTTTTTT | TRBJ2-2 | NA | TRBD2 | TRBV28
CASSLVGATYEQYF | TGTGCCAGCAGCTTAGTAGGGGCAACCTACGAGCAGTACTTC | TRBJ2-7 | NA | NA | TRBV7-9
CASRTARVKGYTF | TGTGCCAGCAGGACAGCGAGGGTGAAAGGCTACACCTTC | TRBJ1-2 | NA | NA | TRBV2
CASSVDRRGYTF | TGTGCCAGCAGTGTTGACAGGCGGGGCTACACCTTC | TRBJ1-2 | NA | NA | TRBV12-3/TRBV12-4
CASSLWSRGLDTEAFF | TGTGCCAGCAGCTTATGGTCCCGGGGCTTAGACACTGAAGCTTTCTTT | TRBJ1-1 | NA | NA | TRBV7-9
CSAGRTGYGELFF | TGCAGTGCGGGTCGGACGGGGTACGGGGAGCTGTTTTTT | TRBJ2-2 | many | NA | TRBV20-1
CSVRRTEAFF | TGCAGCGTCCGCCGGACTGAAGCTTTCTTT | TRBJ1-1 | NA | NA | TRBV29-1
CASSYQGLAGTETQYF | TGTGCCAGCAGCTACCAAGGACTAGCGGGGACAGAGACCCAGTACTTC | TRBJ2-5 | few | TRBD2 | TRBV7-2
CASSQVTVEQYF | TGTGCCAGCAGCCAAGTTACTGTCGAGCAGTACTTC | TRBJ2-7 | many | NA | TRBV14
CSVGSYSNQPQHF | TGCAGCGTTGGATCTTATAGCAATCAGCCCCAGCATTTT | TRBJ1-5 | few | NA | TRBV29-1
CASSQDWREKFYEQYF | TGCGCCAGCAGCCAAGATTGGCGGGAGAAGTTCTACGAGCAGTACTTC | TRBJ2-7 | NA | TRBD2 | TRBV4-3
CACSRTSGFANTGELFF | TGTGCCTGCAGCAGGACTAGCGGGTTCGCGAACACCGGGGAGCTGTTTTTT | TRBJ2-2 | NA | TRBD2 | TRBV3-1
CATSIGSNQPQHF | TGTGCCACCAGCATCGGTAGCAATCAGCCCCAGCATTTT | TRBJ1-5 | NA | NA | TRBV15
CSAKWLAGFNEQFF | TGCAGTGCAAAATGGCTGGCGGGATTCAATGAGCAGTTCTTC | TRBJ2-1 | few | NA | TRBV20-1
CASSYRGQPNEKLFF | TGTGCCAGCAGTTACCGGGGACAGCCCAATGAAAAACTGTTTTTT | TRBJ1-4 | many | TRBD1 | TRBV6-5
CASYTSGSTDTQYF | TGTGCCAGCTATACTAGCGGGAGTACAGATACGCAGTATTTT | TRBJ2-3 | NA | TRBD2 | TRBV12-3/TRBV12-4
CASSQGPGEYEQYF | TGCGCCAGCAGCCAAGGGCCAGGGGAATACGAGCAGTACTTC | TRBJ2-7 | NA | NA | TRBV4-3
CASSLYPGQGEQYF | TGTGCCAGCAGCTTATATCCGGGCCAAGGGGAGCAGTACTTC | TRBJ2-7 | NA | NA | TRBV7-2
CASRYTSNGPYEQYF | TGTGCCAGCAGGTATACTAGTAACGGTCCATACGAGCAGTACTTC | TRBJ2-7 | NA | NA | TRBV6-5
CASSDRQVGETQYF | TGTGCCAGCAGCGATCGACAGGTTGGAGAGACCCAGTACTTC | TRBJ2-5 | many | NA | TRBV9
CASSSDGSEAFF | TGTGCCAGCAGTTCTGACGGAAGTGAAGCTTTCTTT | TRBJ1-1 | few | NA | TRBV12-3/TRBV12-4
CASSTDGGLEQYF | TGTGCCAGTAGTACCGACGGAGGTCTGGAGCAGTACTTC | TRBJ2-7 | many | NA | TRBV19
CASSLADSSYEQYF | TGTGCCAGCAGCTTAGCTGACAGCTCCTACGAGCAGTACTTC | TRBJ2-7 | NA | NA | TRBV11-1
CSARLDGLGRSAPLHF | TGCAGTGCTAGACTGGATGGGTTGGGGAGAAGCGCACCCCTCCACTTT | TRBJ1-6 | few | NA | TRBV20-1
CSVRPRADTQYF | TGCAGCGTGAGGCCCCGTGCAGATACGCAGTATTTT | TRBJ2-3 | few | NA | TRBV29-1
CASSRWTSSYEQYF | TGTGCCAGCAGCCGATGGACTTCTTCCTACGAGCAGTACTTC | TRBJ2-7 | few | NA | TRBV5-5
CSARVGAGNTEAFF | TGCAGTGCTAGAGTGGGGGCGGGGAACACTGAAGCTTTCTTT | TRBJ1-1 | NA | NA | TRBV20-1
CASSQDAATQPQHF | TGTGCCAGCAGCCAAGATGCGGCGACTCAGCCCCAGCATTTT | TRBJ1-5 | NA | NA | TRBV3-1
CASSIRAGNQPQHF | TGTGCCAGTAGTATCCGGGCAGGCAATCAGCCCCAGCATTTT | TRBJ1-5 | NA | NA | TRBV19